The 5 T cell receptor beta chains below come from one sample, sequenced in a study of graft-versus-host responses after intestinal transplantation. Processing released intraepithelial and lamina propria lymphocytes from the graft tissue. Generated by immunoSEQ multiplex PCR, the TCRdb table keeps only in-frame clones and is missing some. The sample yields roughly 23,000 clones, around 80% seen once. Sequenced here: ileum tissue, sampled 12 days after intestinal transplant. These TCRs come from a human patient who received an intestinal transplant, so some T cells may come from the graft donor.

The chain uses TRBV11-2 and TRBJ2-1; 12 bases map to TRBD1. The CDR3 is 14 amino acids. CDR1 is SGHAT, CDR2 FQNNGV, per germline. Trimming removed 3 bases from V and 9 bases from J; junction bases left unmatched: 3. CDR3 DNA sequence: TGTGCCAGCAGCTTGTGGGACAGGGGGCTTGAGCAGTTCTTC. It yields the protein CASSLWDRGLEQFF.

The chain recombines TRBV7-2 with TRBJ2-7; tentatively, D is TRBD1 (5 bases). Trimming shortened V by 2 bases and J by 5 bases, and 13 bases separated the two germline ends. CDR1 and CDR2 (germline): SGHTA, FQGNSA. The CDR3 has 14 amino acids. In nucleotides, the CDR3 is TGTGCCAGCAGCTTACAGGGTTCCTTTAACGAGCAGTACTTC. Its translation is CASSLQGSFNEQYF.

The chain is built from TRBV19 and TRBJ1-6; TRBD1 is a possible D gene (6 bases). The CDR3 consists of 15 residues. Trimming removed 7 bases from V and 4 bases from J, with 14 bases in between. The germline V gene has CDR1 LNHDA and CDR2 SQIVND (reference sequence). The CDR3 spells CASIPTGTYNSPLHF. The CDR3 coding sequence is TGTGCCAGTATACCGACCGGGACATATAATTCACCCCTCCACTTT.

The CDR3 nucleotides read TGTGCCAGCAGGCCCTGGGGCACTAATAATTCACCCCTCCACTTT. As protein: CASRPWGTNNSPLHF. The chain has TRBV6-5 and TRBJ1-6, with D maybe TRBD1 (5 bases). The V end lost 6 bases, the J end lost 5 bases, and 14 bases lay between the germline ends. This CDR3 is 15 amino acids long. Germline assignment: CDR1 MNHEY and CDR2 SVGAGI.

For the CDR3, the DNA is TGCGCCAGCAGCTTGTCCGGGTTCGTCAATGAGCAGTTCTTC. Translation: CASSLSGFVNEQFF. This rearrangement joins TRBV5-1 to TRBJ2-1; D is undetermined. Trimming removed 1 base from V and 6 bases from J, with 11 bases in between. The CDR3 length is 14 residues. The germline gives CDR1 SGHRS, CDR2 YFSETQ.